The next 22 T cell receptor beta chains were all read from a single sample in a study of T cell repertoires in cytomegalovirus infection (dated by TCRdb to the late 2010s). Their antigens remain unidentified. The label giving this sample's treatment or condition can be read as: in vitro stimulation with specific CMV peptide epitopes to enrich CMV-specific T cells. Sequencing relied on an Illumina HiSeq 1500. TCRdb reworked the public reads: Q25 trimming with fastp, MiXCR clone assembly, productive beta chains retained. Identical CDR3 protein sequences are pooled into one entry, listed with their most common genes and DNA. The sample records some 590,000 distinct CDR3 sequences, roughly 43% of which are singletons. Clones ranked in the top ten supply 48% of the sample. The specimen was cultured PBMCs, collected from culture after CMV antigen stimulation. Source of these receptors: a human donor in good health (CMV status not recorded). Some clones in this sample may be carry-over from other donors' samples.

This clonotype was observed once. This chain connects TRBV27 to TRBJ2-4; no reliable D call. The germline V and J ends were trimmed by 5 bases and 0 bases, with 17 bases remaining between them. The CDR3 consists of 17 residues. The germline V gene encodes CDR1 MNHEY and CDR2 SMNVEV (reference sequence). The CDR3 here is CASSLESDLLAKNIQYF. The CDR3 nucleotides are TGTGCCAGCAGTCTAGAATCCGACCTACTAGCCAAAAACATTCAGTACTTC.

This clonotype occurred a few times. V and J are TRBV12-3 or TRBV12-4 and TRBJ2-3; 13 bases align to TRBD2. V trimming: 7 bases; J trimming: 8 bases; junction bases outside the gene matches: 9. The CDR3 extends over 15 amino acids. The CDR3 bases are TGTGCCAGCACCCTTTCGGGACTAGCGGGGAGTACGCAGTATTTT. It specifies CASTLSGLAGSTQYF.

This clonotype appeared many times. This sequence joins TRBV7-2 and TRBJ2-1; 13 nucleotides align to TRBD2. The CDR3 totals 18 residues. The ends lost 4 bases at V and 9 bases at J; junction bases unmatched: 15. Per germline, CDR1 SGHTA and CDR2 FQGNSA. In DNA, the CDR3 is TGTGCCAGCAGCTCCCGACTAGCGGGGGGCCTCCTGGGGGCTGAGCAGTTCTTC. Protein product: CASSSRLAGGLLGAEQFF.

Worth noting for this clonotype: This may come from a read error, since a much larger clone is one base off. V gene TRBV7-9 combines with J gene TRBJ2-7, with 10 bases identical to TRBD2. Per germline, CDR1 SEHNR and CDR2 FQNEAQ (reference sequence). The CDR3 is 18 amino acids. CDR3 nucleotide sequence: TGTGCCTGCAGCTTAGAGCTCTTTGAGACTAGCGGGCTGTCCGAGCAGTACTTC. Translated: CACSLELFETSGLSEQYF. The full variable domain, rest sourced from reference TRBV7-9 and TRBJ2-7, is DTGVSQNPRHKITKRGQNVTFRCDPISEHNRLYWYRQTLGQGPEFLTYFQNEAQLEKSRLLSDRFSAERPKGSFSTLEIQRTEQGDSAMYLCACSLELFETSGLSEQYFGPGTRLTVT.

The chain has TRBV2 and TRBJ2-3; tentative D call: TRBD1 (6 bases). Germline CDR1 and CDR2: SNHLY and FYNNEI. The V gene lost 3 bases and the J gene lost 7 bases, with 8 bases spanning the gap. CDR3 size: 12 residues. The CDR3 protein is CASSEQGNTQYF. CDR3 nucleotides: TGTGCCAGCAGTGAGCAGGGGAATACGCAGTATTTT.

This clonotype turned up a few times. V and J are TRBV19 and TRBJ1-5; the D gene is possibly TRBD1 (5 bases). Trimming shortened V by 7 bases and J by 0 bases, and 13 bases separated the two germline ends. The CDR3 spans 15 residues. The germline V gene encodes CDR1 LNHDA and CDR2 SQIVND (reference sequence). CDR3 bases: TGTGCCAGTAACCCCGGACAATATAGCAATCAGCCCCAGCATTTT. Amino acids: CASNPGQYSNQPQHF.

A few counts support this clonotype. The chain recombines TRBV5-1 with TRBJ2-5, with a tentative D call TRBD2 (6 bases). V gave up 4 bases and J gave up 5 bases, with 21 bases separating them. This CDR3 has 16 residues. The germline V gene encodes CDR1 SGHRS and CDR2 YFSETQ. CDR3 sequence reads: CASSPGVGETLETQYF. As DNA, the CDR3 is TGCGCCAGCAGCCCGGGAGTAGGGGAAACTTTGGAGACCCAGTACTTC.

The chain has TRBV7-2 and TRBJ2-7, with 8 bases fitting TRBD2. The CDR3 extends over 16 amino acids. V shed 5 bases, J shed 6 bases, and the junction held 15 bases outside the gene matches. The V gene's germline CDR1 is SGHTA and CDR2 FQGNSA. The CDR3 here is CASSVGVGGRRGEQYF. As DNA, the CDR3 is TGTGCCAGCAGCGTTGGGGTCGGCGGGAGGAGGGGCGAGCAGTACTTC.

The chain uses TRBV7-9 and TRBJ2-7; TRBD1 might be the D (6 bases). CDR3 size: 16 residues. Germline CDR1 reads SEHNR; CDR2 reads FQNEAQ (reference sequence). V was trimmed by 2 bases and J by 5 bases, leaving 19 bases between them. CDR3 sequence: CASSLTQDRYGDEQYF. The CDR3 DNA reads TGTGCCAGCAGCTTAACACAAGACAGGTATGGGGACGAGCAGTACTTC.

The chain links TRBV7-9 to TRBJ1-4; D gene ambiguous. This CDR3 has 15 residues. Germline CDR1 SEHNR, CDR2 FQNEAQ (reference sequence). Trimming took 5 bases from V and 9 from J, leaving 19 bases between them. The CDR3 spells CASSPSGDWEKKLFF. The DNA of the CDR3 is TGTGCCAGCAGCCCCTCCGGGGATTGGGAGAAAAAACTGTTTTTT.

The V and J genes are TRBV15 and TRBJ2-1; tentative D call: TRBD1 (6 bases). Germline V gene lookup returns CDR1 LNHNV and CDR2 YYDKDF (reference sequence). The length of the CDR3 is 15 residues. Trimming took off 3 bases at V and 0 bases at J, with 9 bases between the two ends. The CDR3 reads CATSRDRPSYNEQFF. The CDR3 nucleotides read TGTGCCACCAGCAGGGACAGACCCTCCTACAATGAGCAGTTCTTC.

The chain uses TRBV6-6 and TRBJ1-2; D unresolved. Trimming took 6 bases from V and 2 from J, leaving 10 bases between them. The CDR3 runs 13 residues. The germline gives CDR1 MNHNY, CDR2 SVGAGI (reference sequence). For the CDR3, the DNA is TGTGCCAGCAGCCACACAGAGAACTATGGCTACACCTTC. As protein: CASSHTENYGYTF.

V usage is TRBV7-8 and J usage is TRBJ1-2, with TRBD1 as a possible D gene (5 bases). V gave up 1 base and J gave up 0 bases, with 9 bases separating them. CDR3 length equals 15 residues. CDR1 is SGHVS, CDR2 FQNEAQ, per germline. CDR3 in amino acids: CASSLVPGPNYGYTF. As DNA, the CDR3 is TGTGCCAGCAGCTTAGTGCCGGGACCTAACTATGGCTACACCTTC. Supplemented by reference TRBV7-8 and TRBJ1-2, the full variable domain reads GAGVSQSPRYKVAKRGQDVALRCDPISGHVSLFWYQQALGQGPEFLTYFQNEAQLDKSGLPSDRFFAERPEGSVSTLKIQRTQQEDSAVYLCASSLVPGPNYGYTFGSGTRLTVV.

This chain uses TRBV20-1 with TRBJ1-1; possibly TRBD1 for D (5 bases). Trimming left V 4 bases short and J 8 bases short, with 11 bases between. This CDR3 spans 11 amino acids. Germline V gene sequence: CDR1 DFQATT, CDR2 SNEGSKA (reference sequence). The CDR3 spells CSAKTVIEAFF. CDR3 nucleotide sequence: TGCAGTGCTAAGACAGTAATAGAAGCTTTCTTT.

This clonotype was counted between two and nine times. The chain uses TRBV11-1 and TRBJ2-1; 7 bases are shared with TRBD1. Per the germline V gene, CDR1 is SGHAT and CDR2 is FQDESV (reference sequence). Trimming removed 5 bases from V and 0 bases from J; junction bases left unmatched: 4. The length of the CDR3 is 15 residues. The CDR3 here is CASSRGQASYNEQFF. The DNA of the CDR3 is TGTGCCAGCAGCCGCGGACAGGCCTCCTACAATGAGCAGTTCTTC.

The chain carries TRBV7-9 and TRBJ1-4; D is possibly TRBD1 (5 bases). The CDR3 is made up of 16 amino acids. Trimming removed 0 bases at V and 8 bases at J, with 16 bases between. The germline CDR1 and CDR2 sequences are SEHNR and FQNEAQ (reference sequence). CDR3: CASSLAAGELGEKLFF. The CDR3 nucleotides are TGTGCCAGCAGCTTAGCGGCGGGGGAACTGGGCGAAAAACTGTTTTTT. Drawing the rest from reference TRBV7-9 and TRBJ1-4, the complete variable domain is DTGVSQNPRHKITKRGQNVTFRCDPISEHNRLYWYRQTLGQGPEFLTYFQNEAQLEKSRLLSDRFSAERPKGSFSTLEIQRTEQGDSAMYLCASSLAAGELGEKLFFGSGTQLSVL.

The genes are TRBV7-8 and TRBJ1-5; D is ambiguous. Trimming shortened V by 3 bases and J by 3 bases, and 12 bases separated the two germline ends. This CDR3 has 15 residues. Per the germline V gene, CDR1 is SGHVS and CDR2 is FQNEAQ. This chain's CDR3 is CASSFQDLDNQPQHF. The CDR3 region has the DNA TGTGCCAGCAGCTTTCAGGACCTAGACAATCAGCCCCAGCATTTT.

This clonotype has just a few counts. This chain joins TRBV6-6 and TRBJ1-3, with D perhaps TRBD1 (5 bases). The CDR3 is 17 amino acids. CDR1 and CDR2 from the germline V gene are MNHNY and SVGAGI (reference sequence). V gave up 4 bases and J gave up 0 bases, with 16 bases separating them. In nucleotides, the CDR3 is TGTGCCAGCAGTTTCGGGACGCTTCGTTTCTCTGGAAACACCATATATTTT. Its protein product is CASSFGTLRFSGNTIYF.

CDR3 coding DNA: TGCAGTGCTAGGGGACTAGCGGGGGCTTACAATGAGCAGTTCTTC. It yields the protein CSARGLAGAYNEQFF. The V call is TRBV20-1, the J call TRBJ2-1, with TRBD2 identical over 14 bases. After removal of 3 bases from V and 4 bases from J, the junction contained 2 bases not matched to a gene. The CDR3 totals 15 residues. Looked up from germline, CDR1 is DFQATT and CDR2 is SNEGSKA (reference sequence).

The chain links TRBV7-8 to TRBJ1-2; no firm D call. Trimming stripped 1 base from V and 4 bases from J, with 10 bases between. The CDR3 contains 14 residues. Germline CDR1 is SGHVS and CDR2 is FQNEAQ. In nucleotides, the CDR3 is TGTGCCAGCAGCTTAGATCGGCGGACCTATGGCTACACCTTC. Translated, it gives CASSLDRRTYGYTF.

For the CDR3, the DNA is TGTGCCAGCAGCTTAGCGGGGACTAGCGGGAACACCGGGGAGCTGTTTTTT. It yields the protein CASSLAGTSGNTGELFF. The rearrangement joins TRBV7-2 to TRBJ2-2, with 11 bases that match TRBD2. Trimming at V came to 0 bases and at J to 1 base, leaving 1 base not matched to a gene. This CDR3 has 17 amino acids. From germline, CDR1 is SGHTA and CDR2 FQGNSA.

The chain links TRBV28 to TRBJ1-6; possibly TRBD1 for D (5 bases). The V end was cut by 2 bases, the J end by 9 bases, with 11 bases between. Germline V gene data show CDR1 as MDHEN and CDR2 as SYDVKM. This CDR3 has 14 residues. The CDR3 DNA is TGTGCCAGCAGTTTAGCAGGGAGGGCTTCACCCCTCCACTTT. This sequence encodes CASSLAGRASPLHF.